In its sample, the clone carrying this TCR beta chain was seen once. This entry comes from a study of blood T cell repertoires in COVID-19. Study summary: Italy, Spain and the United States were the sources of the convalescent and acute COVID-19 samples. Sources were T cells, B-cell-depleted T cells, or PBMCs; the material itself was cDNA or gDNA.

Per the original data handling: Cell counts per sample came from amplifying reference gene primers. The repertoire was sequenced with immunoSEQ multiplex PCR; TCRdb's copy has only in-frame clones and lacks some. V and J calls and clone size come straight from that table; D and trimming were deduced from the DNA. The sample has more than 95,000 clones, more than 65% seen once. CDR1 and CDR2 from the germline V gene are SGHNT and YYREEE (reference sequence). The CDR3 totals 13 residues. Trimming removed 4 bases at V and 2 bases at J, with 9 bases between. The chain recombines TRBV5-4 with TRBJ2-5, with D hard to call. The receptor was isolated from a human donor in a cohort sampled during active COVID-19. The sequenced sample was peripheral blood. CDR3 residues: CASSPGSQETQYF. Here the CDR3 DNA reads TGTGCCAGCAGCCCCGGGTCTCAAGAGACCCAGTACTTC.